There are many counts of the clone carrying this T cell receptor beta chain. Its specificity is not known. RNA transcripts served as template for amplifying TCR beta CDR3 sequences. A first-round RT-PCR used HTBI primers, followed by a second-round multiplex PCR. Each CDR3 protein gets one entry after TCRdb re-called the multiplex PCR reads with MiXCR. The data contain almost 400,000 distinct CDR3 sequences, about 16% of them singletons. Trimming cost V 2 bases and J 5 bases; bases outside gene matches: 5. This CDR3 has 15 residues. CDR1 and CDR2 (germline): SGHTA, FQGNSA. This record comes from a study of Graves' ophthalmopathy and Graves' hyperthyroidism. The study, taken as a whole, reports: The majority of expanded thyroid clonotypes above 0.001 frequency also occurred in blood.

This sequence joins TRBV7-2 and TRBJ2-5; 10 bases align to TRBD2. This clonotype was obtained from a woman aged 18-30 years with Graves' ophthalmopathy. The sample was peripheral blood. CDR3 coding DNA: TGTGCCAGCAGCTTAAAAAGCGGGGGGGCCGAGACCCAGTACTTC. Translation gives CASSLKSGGAETQYF. Supplemented by reference TRBV7-2 and TRBJ2-5, the full variable domain reads GAGVSQSPSNKVTEKGKDVELRCDPISGHTALYWYRQSLGQGLEFLIYFQGNSAPDKSGLPSDRFSAERTGGSVSTLTIQRTQQEDSAVYLCASSLKSGGAETQYFGPGTRLLVL.